A single sample is the source of the 17 T cell receptor beta chains below, sequenced in a study of T cell changes during pregnancy in multiple sclerosis. Profiled with immunoSEQ multiplex PCR; TCRdb holds only in-frame clones, not every one. The repertoire holds 70,000 to 75,000 clones, with around 94% as singletons. This specimen consisted of peripheral blood, obtained before pregnancy. Every receptor here comes from a female donor with multiple sclerosis, enrolled in a pregnancy study.

This chain connects TRBV28 to TRBJ1-1; D remains unclear. Germline CDR1 is MDHEN and CDR2 is SYDVKM. The CDR3 runs to 13 residues. Trimming took off 3 bases at V and 7 bases at J, with 12 bases between the two ends. This CDR3 reads CASSFRSTGEAFF. In DNA form, the CDR3 reads TGTGCCAGCAGTTTTAGGAGTACCGGTGAAGCTTTCTTT.

The CDR3 protein is CASSPDSGSYNEQFF. The DNA for the CDR3 is TGTGCCAGCAGCCCGGACTCAGGCTCCTACAATGAGCAGTTCTTC. The J gene is TRBJ2-1, the V gene TRBV9, with a possible D match to TRBD2 (5 bases). CDR1 and CDR2 from the germline V gene are SGDLS and YYNGEE. The CDR3 is made up of 15 amino acids. Between the trimmed V and J ends, which lost 4 bases and 0 bases, there was a span of 11 bases. Supplemented by reference TRBV9 and TRBJ2-1, the full variable domain reads DSGVTQTPKHLITATGQRVTLRCSPRSGDLSVYWYQQSLDQGLQFLIQYYNGEERAKGNILERFSAQQFPDLHSELNLSSLELGDSALYFCASSPDSGSYNEQFFGPGTRLTVL.

The chain combines TRBV6-6 with TRBJ2-5, with 11 bases aligning to TRBD1. The CDR3 has 16 residues. V shed 3 bases and J 5 bases; nucleotides not matched to a gene: 8. Germline V gene data show CDR1 as MNHNY and CDR2 as SVGAGI (reference sequence). The CDR3 DNA reads TGTGCCAGCAGTTATAAGCGGACAGGGGGCGCGGAGACCCAGTACTTC. Protein: CASSYKRTGGAETQYF.

The chain combines TRBV5-8 with TRBJ2-2; D perhaps matches TRBD1 (5 bases). The CDR3 is 15 amino acids. The germline V gene has CDR1 SGHTS and CDR2 YDEGEE. Deletions cut 2 bases from V and 2 bases from J, with 10 bases between. The CDR3 nucleotides read TGTGCCAGCAGCTTCAGGGTGGTAAACACCGGGGAGCTGTTTTTT. Protein: CASSFRVVNTGELFF.

This sequence joins TRBV7-3 and TRBJ2-3; D possibly corresponds to TRBD2 (7 bases). The V and J ends lost 5 bases and 7 bases respectively, with 22 bases between them. CDR1 and CDR2 from the germline V gene are SGHTA and FQGTGA. CDR3 size: 16 residues. Written as DNA, the CDR3 is TGTGCCAGCAGCCAGGGGCGGTCTAGCGGAGACAATACGCAGTATTTT. This encodes CASSQGRSSGDNTQYF.

This chain uses TRBV15 with TRBJ2-5; D might be TRBD2 (5 bases). Germline CDR1 is LNHNV and CDR2 is YYDKDF (reference sequence). This CDR3 is 16 amino acids long. The ends were cut back, 1 base at V and 4 bases at J, with 16 bases in the middle. CDR3 coding DNA: TGTGCCACCAGCAGAGCGTCAGAGGGCTCGGGAGAGACCCAGTACTTC. Its protein product is CATSRASEGSGETQYF.

The chain has TRBV19 and TRBJ1-1; D is uncertain. In germline, CDR1 is LNHDA, CDR2 SQIVND (reference sequence). The CDR3 is 13 residues long. V lost 6 bases and J 3 bases, leaving 11 bases between the germline ends. CDR3 sequence reads: CASSTDRDTEAFF. The CDR3 region has the DNA TGTGCCAGTAGCACGGATCGGGACACTGAAGCTTTCTTT.

J is TRBJ2-3 and V is TRBV4-1; D is possibly TRBD2 (6 bases). The V end lost 1 base, the J end lost 5 bases, and 16 bases lay between the germline ends. CDR3 length: 16 amino acids. CDR1 and CDR2 (germline): MGHRA, YSYEKL. The CDR3: CASSQVSGGMQDTQYF. CDR3 DNA sequence: TGCGCCAGCAGCCAAGTATCCGGAGGGATGCAAGATACGCAGTATTTT.

This clone was detected once. The rearrangement uses TRBV9 and TRBJ2-3; 11 bases map to TRBD1. V was clipped by 2 bases and J by 1 base; unmatched bases: 3. The CDR3 has 16 residues. Germline CDR1 SGDLS, CDR2 YYNGEE. CDR3 protein: CASSVRTGGGTDTQYF. In nucleotides, the CDR3 is TGTGCCAGCAGCGTTCGGACAGGGGGCGGCACAGATACGCAGTATTTT.

This clone was seen a handful of times. This sequence joins TRBV7-2 and TRBJ1-2; D is undetermined. Germline CDR1 SGHTA, CDR2 FQGNSA. The germline V and J ends were trimmed by 10 bases and 4 bases, with 16 bases remaining between them. The CDR3 sequence is 13 residues long. CDR3 amino acids: CATRPVGSYGYTF. The CDR3 DNA follows: TGTGCCACCCGACCCGTTGGGAGCTATGGCTACACCTTC. Filled out from reference TRBV7-2 and TRBJ1-2, the complete variable domain reads GAGVSQSPSNKVTEKGKDVELRCDPISGHTALYWYRQSLGQGLEFLIYFQGNSAPDKSGLPSDRFSAERTGGSVSTLTIQRTQQEDSAVYLCATRPVGSYGYTFGSGTRLTVV.

In regard to this clone: A junction end diverges from the germline sequence, so it may reflect a read error. The chain employs TRBV11-2 and TRBJ1-2; D unresolved. Germline loops: CDR1 SGHAT, CDR2 FQNNGV. There are 11 residues in the CDR3. DNA of the CDR3: TGTGCCGGCAGCCGGGGCTATGGCTACACCTTC. Its protein is CAGSRGYGYTF.

The chain combines TRBV29-1 with TRBJ2-3; TRBD2 might be the D (5 bases). The CDR3 extends over 13 amino acids. The V gene's germline CDR1 is SQVTM and CDR2 ANQGSEA. The germline V and J ends were trimmed by 1 base and 3 bases, with 8 bases remaining between them. CDR3 nucleotide sequence: TGCAGCGTTGAAGGCATAGCGACAGATACGCAGTATTTT. Its protein is CSVEGIATDTQYF.

This clone came up a few times. The gene calls are TRBV7-9 and TRBJ2-7, with no clear D. The CDR3 length is 13 residues. The germline V gene has CDR1 SEHNR and CDR2 FQNEAQ (reference sequence). V was trimmed by 3 bases and J by 0 bases, leaving 6 bases between them. CDR3 in amino acids: CASSFPVSYEQYF. The CDR3 DNA reads TGTGCCAGCAGCTTTCCCGTCTCCTACGAGCAGTACTTC. The variable domain in full, completed from reference TRBV7-9 and TRBJ2-7, reads DTGVSQNPRHKITKRGQNVTFRCDPISEHNRLYWYRQTLGQGPEFLTYFQNEAQLEKSRLLSDRFSAERPKGSFSTLEIQRTEQGDSAMYLCASSFPVSYEQYFGPGTRLTVT.

The V gene is TRBV15, the J gene TRBJ2-1; TRBD1 matches 7 bases. Germline V gene sequence: CDR1 LNHNV, CDR2 YYDKDF (reference sequence). With V trimmed by 1 base and J by 6 bases, 9 bases remained unmatched. The CDR3 is 16 amino acids. CDR3 amino acids: CATSRVATGWANEQFF. As DNA, the CDR3 is TGTGCCACCAGCAGAGTAGCGACAGGGTGGGCCAATGAGCAGTTCTTC.

The rearrangement links TRBV29-1 to TRBJ2-2, with D perhaps TRBD1 (5 bases). CDR1 and CDR2 (germline): SQVTM, ANQGSEA. The CDR3 extends over 11 amino acids. Trimming removed 8 bases at V and 4 bases at J, with 8 bases between. DNA of the CDR3: TGCAGCATTCAGGGCACCGGGGAGCTGTTTTTT. Protein: CSIQGTGELFF.

The gene calls are TRBV7-3 and TRBJ2-2; TRBD2 agrees at 10 bases. The CDR3 consists of 17 residues. From germline, CDR1 is SGHTA and CDR2 FQGTGA. The junction had 4 bases not matched to a gene; V was cut back by 3 bases and J by 0 bases. The CDR3, as DNA: TGTGCCAGCAGCTTTGGTACTAGCGGGGCGAACACCGGGGAGCTGTTTTTT. Translating it yields CASSFGTSGANTGELFF.

This clone has just one count. The chain employs TRBV18 and TRBJ1-4; 7 bases agree with TRBD1. Trimming took 3 bases from V and 5 from J; bases not matched to a gene: 0. The CDR3 runs to 13 residues. Per germline, CDR1 KGHSH and CDR2 LQKENI. CDR3 in amino acids: CASSPGQNEKLFF. For the CDR3, the DNA is TGTGCCAGCTCACCGGGACAGAATGAAAAACTGTTTTTT. Looking up the rest from reference TRBV18 and TRBJ1-4 gives the full variable domain: NAGVMQNPRHLVRRRGQEARLRCSPMKGHSHVYWYRQLPEEGLKFMVYLQKENIIDESGMPKERFSAEFPKEGPSILRIQQVVRGDSAAYFCASSPGQNEKLFFGSGTQLSVL.